Following are 21 T cell receptor beta chains from one sample sequenced in a study of blood T cell repertoires in COVID-19. Method: immunoSEQ multiplex PCR; TCRdb's copy keeps in-frame clones and lacks some. Of 45,000 to 70,000 clones in the sample, around 79% were seen once. Material for sequencing was peripheral blood. The receptors derive from a woman between 45 and 65 years old with active or convalescent COVID-19.

This chain links TRBV5-1 with TRBJ1-1; a weak D match, TRBD1 (6 bases). This CDR3 is 14 amino acids long. The germline V gene has CDR1 SGHRS and CDR2 YFSETQ. Trimming removed 4 bases from V and 5 bases from J, with 15 bases in between. Here the CDR3 reads CASSAGSQGTEAFF. CDR3 DNA sequence: TGCGCCAGCAGCGCAGGGTCTCAGGGGACTGAAGCTTTCTTT.

In its sample, this clone was seen a few times. This sequence joins TRBV7-9 and TRBJ1-2, with D perhaps TRBD1 (5 bases). The CDR3 sequence is 16 residues long. Germline V lookup: CDR1 SEHNR, CDR2 FQNEAQ (reference sequence). Trimming left V 1 base short and J 6 bases short, with 18 bases between. DNA of the CDR3: TGTGCCAGCAGCTTAGATTCGGCGGGACTCAACGATGGCTACACCTTC. It encodes CASSLDSAGLNDGYTF.

This chain connects TRBV27 to TRBJ1-4, with 9 bases matching TRBD1. The CDR3 spans 14 residues. CDR1 is MNHEY and CDR2 is SMNVEV in the germline V gene (reference sequence). The trim removed 7 bases at V and 7 bases at J, leaving 7 bases unmatched. CDR3 loop: CASTRTGAAEKLFF. CDR3 nucleotide sequence: TGTGCCAGCACCCGGACAGGGGCGGCTGAAAAACTGTTTTTT.

This clone is a singleton in its sample. This chain connects TRBV2 to TRBJ1-4; D is possibly TRBD1 (5 bases). CDR1 is SNHLY and CDR2 is FYNNEI in the germline V gene. Trimming stripped 7 bases from V and 3 bases from J, with 12 bases between. CDR3 length: 14 residues. The CDR3 is CASNGRVANEKLFF. The DNA of the CDR3 is TGTGCCAGCAACGGCAGGGTTGCTAATGAAAAACTGTTTTTT.

J is TRBJ1-4 and V is TRBV10-3, with 9 bases that match TRBD1. The trim removed 5 bases at V and 8 bases at J, leaving 6 bases unmatched. Germline CDR1 is ENHRY and CDR2 is SYGVKD. This CDR3 is built from 14 residues. In nucleotides, the CDR3 is TGTGCCATCAGTCGGGGACAGGGTGACGAAAAACTGTTTTTT. This translates into CAISRGQGDEKLFF.

This rearrangement joins TRBV29-1 to TRBJ2-7, with 7 bases fitting TRBD2. The V and J ends lost 3 bases and 1 base, in that order; junction bases with no gene match: 9. Per the germline V gene, CDR1 is SQVTM and CDR2 is ANQGSEA. The CDR3 length is 15 residues. The CDR3 bases are TGCAGCGTTGAGTTTCTCCCTAGCGGTTCCTACGAGCAGTACTTC. Protein product: CSVEFLPSGSYEQYF.

This clone came up a few times. The rearrangement joins TRBV5-5 to TRBJ2-3; TRBD2 matches at 7 bases. Germline values: CDR1 SGHKS, CDR2 YYEKEE (reference sequence). The CDR3 sequence is 16 residues long. With 1 base clipped from V and 0 bases from J, the junction kept 5 bases outside the gene matches. CDR3 amino acids: CASSLSAGASTDTQYF. CDR3 bases: TGTGCCAGCAGCTTGTCGGCGGGAGCGAGCACAGATACGCAGTATTTT.

The chain recombines TRBV19 with TRBJ1-1; D uncertain. CDR1 is LNHDA, CDR2 SQIVND, per germline (reference sequence). The CDR3 extends over 14 amino acids. The germline V and J ends were trimmed by 3 bases and 0 bases, with 8 bases remaining between them. CDR3 residues: CASSMAQLNTEAFF. In nucleotides, the CDR3 is TGTGCCAGTAGTATGGCACAGTTGAACACTGAAGCTTTCTTT.

J is TRBJ2-7 and V is TRBV5-1, with D tentatively TRBD2 (6 bases). Germline V gene sequence: CDR1 SGHRS, CDR2 YFSETQ. The CDR3 has 15 residues. With 1 base removed from V and 0 bases from J, the gap between germline ends came to 11 bases. CDR3 nucleotide sequence: TGCGCCAGCAGCTTGAAAGGAGGGCTCTCCTACGAGCAGTACTTC. It specifies CASSLKGGLSYEQYF.

This clone was recorded only once. The chain couples TRBV28 to TRBJ2-3; 10 nucleotides match TRBD1. CDR1 and CDR2 from the germline V gene are MDHEN and SYDVKM. V was pared by 3 bases and J by 3 bases, with 3 bases of the junction left unmatched. This CDR3 has 15 amino acids. The CDR3 region has the DNA TGTGCCAGCAGTTTGGGGGGACAGGGGACAGATACGCAGTATTTT. As protein: CASSLGGQGTDTQYF.

The J gene is TRBJ1-5, the V gene TRBV10-3; D possibly corresponds to TRBD1 (5 bases). The CDR3 has 16 residues. V was clipped by 7 bases and J by 6 bases, with 22 bases between them. In germline, CDR1 is ENHRY, CDR2 SYGVKD. CDR3 protein: CAITDLGPGFGQPQHF. CDR3 bases: TGTGCCATCACTGATCTGGGCCCAGGGTTTGGTCAGCCCCAGCATTTT.

The chain employs TRBV5-8 and TRBJ1-2; 12 bases match TRBD1. Losses at the gene ends were 4 bases for V and 5 bases for J; bases not matched to a gene: 9. CDR3 length equals 16 residues. The germline CDR1 and CDR2 sequences are SGHTS and YDEGEE. CDR3 nucleotide sequence: TGTGCCAGCAGCCTGGGACAGGGGGCCTTTGGTTATGGCTACACCTTC. This codes for CASSLGQGAFGYGYTF. Full variable domain (missing parts from reference TRBV5-8 and TRBJ1-2): EAGVTQSPTHLIKTRGQQATLRCSPISGHTSVYWYQQALGLGLQFLLWYDEGEERNRGNFPPRFSGRQFPNYSSELNVNALELEDSALYLCASSLGQGAFGYGYTFGSGTRLTVV.

The rearrangement joins TRBV3-1 (or the pseudogene TRBV3-2) to TRBJ1-1, with D hard to call. The CDR3 is 12 amino acids. V gave up 6 bases and J gave up 1 base, with 6 bases separating them. Germline V gene sequence: CDR1 LGHDT, CDR2 YNNKEL (reference sequence). The CDR3 region has the DNA TGTGCCAGCAGTCACGGGAACACTGAAGCTTTCTTT. Its translation is CASSHGNTEAFF.

The chain employs TRBV5-5 and TRBJ2-7; D is possibly TRBD2 (5 bases). CDR3 size: 15 residues. In germline, CDR1 is SGHKS, CDR2 YYEKEE (reference sequence). V was clipped by 4 bases and J by 7 bases, with 21 bases between them. The CDR3 DNA follows: TGTGCCAGCAGCCTAACCGTACAACTAACGGGGGAGCAGTACTTC. This gives the protein CASSLTVQLTGEQYF. The full variable domain, completed using reference TRBV5-5 and TRBJ2-7, is DAGVTQSPTHLIKTRGQQVTLRCSPISGHKSVSWYQQVLGQGPQFIFQYYEKEERGRGNFPDRFSARQFPNYSSELNVNALLLGDSALYLCASSLTVQLTGEQYFGPGTRLTVT.

The J gene is TRBJ2-7, the V gene TRBV29-1; D unclear. The germline gives CDR1 SQVTM, CDR2 ANQGSEA. Trimming took 7 bases from V and 0 from J, leaving 13 bases between them. The CDR3 is 13 residues long. Here the CDR3 DNA reads TGCAGCGATATACAGCTTTTCTCCTACGAGCAGTACTTC. Protein product: CSDIQLFSYEQYF.

The rearrangement joins TRBV6-6 to TRBJ1-2, with TRBD1 matching 10 bases. V gave up 2 bases and J gave up 8 bases; unmatched junction bases: 5. CDR1 is MNHNY, CDR2 SVGAGI, per germline (reference sequence). There are 14 residues in the CDR3. The CDR3 is CASSYGQGVLGYTF. CDR3 coding DNA: TGTGCCAGCAGTTACGGACAGGGGGTTCTGGGCTACACCTTC.

The V gene is TRBV6-5, the J gene TRBJ1-5; 7 positions match TRBD1. This CDR3 spans 15 amino acids. Germline CDR1 and CDR2: MNHEY and SVGAGI. Unmatched junction bases numbered 7, after V lost 6 bases and J lost 2 bases. The CDR3 DNA follows: TGTGCCAGCAGGAGAGGGGGCGAAGGCAATCAGCCCCAGCATTTT. It translates to CASRRGGEGNQPQHF.

This chain joins TRBV10-1 and TRBJ2-7, with TRBD1 matching 7 bases. The CDR3 is 14 amino acids. Trimming cost V 6 bases and J 2 bases; bases outside gene matches: 7. The germline V gene has CDR1 WNHNN and CDR2 SYGVQD (reference sequence). The CDR3 nucleotides are TGCGCCAGCAGCCGCGGACAGGTTCCCTACGAGCAGTACTTC. Its translation is CASSRGQVPYEQYF.

The chain couples TRBV5-8 to TRBJ2-1; 9 positions agree with TRBD2. J lost 3 bases, V lost 2 bases, and 3 bases had no gene match. CDR1 SGHTS and CDR2 YDEGEE come from the germline V gene. The CDR3 runs 15 residues. The CDR3 is CASSFLAGSYNEQFF. The CDR3 DNA sequence: TGTGCCAGCAGCTTCCTAGCGGGAAGCTACAATGAGCAGTTCTTC.

In its sample, this clone was seen a few times. The chain is built from TRBV12-3 or TRBV12-4 and TRBJ2-1; 7 bases map to TRBD2. After removal of 3 bases from V and 9 bases from J, the junction contained 5 bases not matched to a gene. The CDR3 covers 13 residues. Here the CDR3 DNA reads TGTGCCAGCAGTTTTCAGTCGGGGGGTGAGCAGTTCTTC. It specifies CASSFQSGGEQFF.

The V gene is TRBV3-1 (or the pseudogene TRBV3-2), the J gene TRBJ1-1, with 7 bases matching TRBD1. The CDR3 is made up of 14 amino acids. The germline V gene has CDR1 LGHDT and CDR2 YNNKEL (reference sequence). V trimming: 6 bases; J trimming: 1 base; junction bases outside the gene matches: 5. CDR3: CASRPGQRNTEAFF. CDR3 bases: TGTGCCAGCAGGCCGGGACAGCGGAACACTGAAGCTTTCTTT.